This T cell receptor (beta chain) was retrieved from a study of blood T cell repertoires in COVID-19. Study background: COVID-19 samples from acute and convalescent phases originated in the United States, Italy and Spain. From T cells, B-cell-depleted T cells, or PBMCs came the material, which was cDNA or gDNA.

As originally analysed: For nucleated cells, counts were estimated from reference gene primer amplification. Generated by immunoSEQ multiplex PCR, the TCRdb table keeps only in-frame clones and is missing some. V, J and clone size derive from that table, while D and trimming were established from the DNA sequence. The table includes fewer than 50,000 clones, roughly 87% detected once. Unmatched junction bases numbered 12, after V lost 4 bases and J lost 4 bases. The CDR3 consists of 16 residues. Per the germline V gene, CDR1 is SGHRS and CDR2 is YFSETQ. Recruited during active infection, patients (from Seattle) were subsequently followed longitudinally.

The receptor was isolated from a man in his sixties with COVID-19, enrolled during active disease. The chain carries TRBV5-1 and TRBJ2-7; 9 nucleotides match TRBD1. The sequencing sample was made of peripheral blood. CDR3 nucleotides: TGCGCCAGCAGCCACTACTCCGGGACAGGGTCTTACGAGCAGTACTTC. Protein sequence: CASSHYSGTGSYEQYF.